This T cell receptor (beta chain) was identified in a study of control samples from healthy donors and cancer patients (dated by TCRdb to about 2020). A note on this clone: Its antigen is not yet known. The input lacks base qualities; no much larger clone sits a single base away.

Taken from the germline V gene, the CDR1 and CDR2 loops are SQVTM and ANQGSEA. From the cysteine through the phenylalanine, the CDR3 covers 14 amino acids. Kept here is only the CDR3 DNA, which spans 42 bases and is read in frame from base 1. The junction carries 20 bases between V and J, which are trimmed by 5 bases and 6 bases respectively. To prepare the library, the immunoSEQ multiplex PCR assay was applied. In its TCRdb copy, this immuneACCESS table keeps in-frame sequences only and misses some clones. Where compared with another copy, unresolved V genes explain less than half of these, and the others have no known cause. In all, the sample holds 100,000 to 150,000 clones, and 80% to 95% of those were seen once. Clones ranked in the top ten supply 2% to 3% of the sample.

This TCR was sampled from a man in his forties in good health. Sequenced input: blood. The sequence links TRBV29-1 to TRBJ2-7, with the D call perhaps TRBD1 or TRBD2, as 6 bases match in each case. The DNA sequence is as follows: TGCAGCGTTCCTAGAGGAGGGGGGAAGGCCGAGCAGTACTTC. Its protein is CSVPRGGGKAEQYF.